This T cell receptor (beta chain) was recorded in a study of blood T cell repertoires in COVID-19. Whole-study context: COVID-19 samples, acute and convalescent, were from the United States, Italy and Spain. T cells, B-cell-depleted T cells, or PBMCs provided the cDNA or gDNA that served as material.

V lost 4 bases and J lost 7; bases outside the gene matches: 15. The CDR3 is 17 amino acids. Germline CDR1 and CDR2: MDHEN and SYDVKM. How the authors handled the data: It was from reference gene primer amplification that nucleated cell counts were estimated. Some clones are missing from TCRdb's copy, which holds only in-frame ones; the method was immunoSEQ multiplex PCR. V, J and clone size derive from that table, while D and trimming were established from the DNA sequence. The profile shows about 520,000 clones, 70% to 90% of them singletons. The clonotype was recovered from a human donor in a cohort sampled during active COVID-19. V usage is TRBV28 and J usage is TRBJ2-2, with TRBD2 identical over 7 bases. The sample comprised peripheral blood. The CDR3 reads CASSSASFAGVGGELFF. The CDR3 nucleotides read TGTGCCAGCAGTTCTGCCTCGTTTGCGGGAGTGGGCGGGGAGCTGTTTTTT. Looking up the rest from reference TRBV28 and TRBJ2-2 gives the full variable domain: DVKVTQSSRYLVKRTGEKVFLECVQDMDHENMFWYRQDPGLGLRLIYFSYDVKMKEKGDIPEGYSVSREKKERFSLILESASTNQTSMYLCASSSASFAGVGGELFFGEGSRLTVL.